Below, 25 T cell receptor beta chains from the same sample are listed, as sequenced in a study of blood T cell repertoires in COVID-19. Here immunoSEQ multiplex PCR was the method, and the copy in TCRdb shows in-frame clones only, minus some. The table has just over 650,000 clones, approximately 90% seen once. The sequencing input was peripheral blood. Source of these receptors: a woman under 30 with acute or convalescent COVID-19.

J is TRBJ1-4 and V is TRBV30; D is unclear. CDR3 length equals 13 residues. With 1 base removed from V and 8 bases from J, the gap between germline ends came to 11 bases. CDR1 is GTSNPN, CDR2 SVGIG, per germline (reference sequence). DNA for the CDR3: TGTGCCTGGAGTGGAGGGATACGGGAAAAACTGTTTTTT. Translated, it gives CAWSGGIREKLFF.

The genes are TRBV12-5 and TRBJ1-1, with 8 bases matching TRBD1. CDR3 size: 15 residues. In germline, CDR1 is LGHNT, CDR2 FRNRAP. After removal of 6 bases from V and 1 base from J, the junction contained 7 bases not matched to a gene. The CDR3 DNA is TGTGCTAGTGGCCCCCGGGACAGGCCGAACACTGAAGCTTTCTTT. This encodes CASGPRDRPNTEAFF.

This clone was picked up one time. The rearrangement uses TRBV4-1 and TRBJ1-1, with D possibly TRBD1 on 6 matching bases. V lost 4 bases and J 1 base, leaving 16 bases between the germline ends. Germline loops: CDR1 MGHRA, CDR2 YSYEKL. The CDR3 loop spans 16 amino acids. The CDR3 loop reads CASSRNEGVANTEAFF. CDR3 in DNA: TGCGCCAGCAGCCGCAACGAGGGGGTGGCGAACACTGAAGCTTTCTTT.

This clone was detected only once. The DNA for the CDR3 is TGTGCCAGCAGCAAAGCTCGGGGTCTGAACACTGAAGCTTTCTTT. Protein: CASSKARGLNTEAFF. The chain combines TRBV21-1 with TRBJ1-1. TRBV21-1 is labeled a pseudogene. The CDR3 runs 15 residues.

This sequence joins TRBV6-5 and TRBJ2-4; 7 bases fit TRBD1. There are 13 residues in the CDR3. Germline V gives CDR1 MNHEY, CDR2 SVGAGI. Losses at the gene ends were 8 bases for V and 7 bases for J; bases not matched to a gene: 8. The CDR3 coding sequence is TGTGCCAGCCGCGAGGGGGCCGGTAACATTCAGTACTTC. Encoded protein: CASREGAGNIQYF.

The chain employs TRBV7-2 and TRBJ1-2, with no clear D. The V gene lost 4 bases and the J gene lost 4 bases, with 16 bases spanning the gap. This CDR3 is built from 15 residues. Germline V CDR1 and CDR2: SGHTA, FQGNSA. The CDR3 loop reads CASSSAREETYGYTF. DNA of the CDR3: TGTGCCAGCAGCTCCGCCCGGGAAGAGACCTATGGCTACACCTTC.

This chain's CDR3 is CASSKAGADSSPLHF. The DNA for the CDR3 is TGTGCCAGCTCTAAAGCGGGGGCGGATAGTTCACCCCTCCACTTT. The rearrangement links TRBV7-6 to TRBJ1-6, with D possibly being TRBD1 (6 bases). The V gene's germline CDR1 is SGHVS and CDR2 FNYEAQ. The CDR3 has 15 amino acids. V lost 8 bases to trimming and J lost 9 bases, with 20 bases between them.

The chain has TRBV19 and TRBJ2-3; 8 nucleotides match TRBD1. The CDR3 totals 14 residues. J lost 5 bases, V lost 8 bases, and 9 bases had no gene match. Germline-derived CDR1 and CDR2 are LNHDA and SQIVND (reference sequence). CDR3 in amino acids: CASSWTGIVDTQYF. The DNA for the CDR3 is TGTGCCAGTTCCTGGACAGGGATCGTAGATACGCAGTATTTT. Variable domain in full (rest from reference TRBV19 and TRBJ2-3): DGGITQSPKYLFRKEGQNVTLSCEQNLNHDAMYWYRQDPGQGLRLIYYSQIVNDFQKGDIAEGYSVSREKKESFPLTVTSAQKNPTAFYLCASSWTGIVDTQYFGPGTRLTVL.

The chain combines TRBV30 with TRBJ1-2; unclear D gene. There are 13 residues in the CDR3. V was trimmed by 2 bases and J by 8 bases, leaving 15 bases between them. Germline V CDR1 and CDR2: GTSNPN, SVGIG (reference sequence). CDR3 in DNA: TGTGCCTGGAGTCAACCAGGACCGGGGGGCTACACCTTC. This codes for CAWSQPGPGGYTF.

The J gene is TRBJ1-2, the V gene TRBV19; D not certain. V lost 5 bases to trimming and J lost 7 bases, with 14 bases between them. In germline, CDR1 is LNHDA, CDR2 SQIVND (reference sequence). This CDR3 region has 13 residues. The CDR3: CASSSEALRGYTF. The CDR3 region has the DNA TGTGCCAGTAGTTCGGAGGCGCTTCGTGGCTACACCTTC.

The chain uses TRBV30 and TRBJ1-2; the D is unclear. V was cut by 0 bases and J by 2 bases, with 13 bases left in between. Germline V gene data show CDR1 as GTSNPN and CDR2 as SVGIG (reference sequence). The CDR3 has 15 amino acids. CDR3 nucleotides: TGTGCCTGGAGTGTAAGCAGGTTGGCAAACTATGGCTACACCTTC. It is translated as CAWSVSRLANYGYTF.

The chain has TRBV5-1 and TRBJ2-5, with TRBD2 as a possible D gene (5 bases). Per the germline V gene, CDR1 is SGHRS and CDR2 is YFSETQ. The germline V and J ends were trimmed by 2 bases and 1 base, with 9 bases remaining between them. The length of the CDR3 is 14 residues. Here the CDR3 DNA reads TGCGCCAGCAGCTTAACGGGGAGCCAAGAGACCCAGTACTTC. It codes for CASSLTGSQETQYF.

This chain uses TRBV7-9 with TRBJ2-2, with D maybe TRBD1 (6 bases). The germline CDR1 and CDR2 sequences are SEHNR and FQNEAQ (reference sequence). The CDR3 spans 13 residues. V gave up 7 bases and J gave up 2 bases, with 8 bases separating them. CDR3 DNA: TGTGCCAGCAAAGGGGGTAACACCGGGGAGCTGTTTTTT. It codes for CASKGGNTGELFF.

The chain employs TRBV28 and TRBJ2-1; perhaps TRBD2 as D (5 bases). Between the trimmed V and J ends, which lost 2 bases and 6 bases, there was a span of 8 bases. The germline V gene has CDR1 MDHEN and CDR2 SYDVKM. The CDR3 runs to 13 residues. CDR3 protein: CASSLGLANEQFF. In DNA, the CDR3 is TGTGCCAGCAGTTTAGGGCTAGCCAATGAGCAGTTCTTC.

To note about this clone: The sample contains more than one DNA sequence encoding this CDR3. CDR3 in DNA: TGTGCCTGGAGTGCGGGTTACGAGCAGTACTTC. This sequence encodes CAWSAGYEQYF. The rearrangement links TRBV30 to TRBJ2-7; D unresolved. The V end was cut by 1 base, the J end by 4 bases, with 5 bases between. Germline loops: CDR1 GTSNPN, CDR2 SVGIG (reference sequence). The length of the CDR3 is 11 residues.

Written as DNA, the CDR3 is TGTGCCTGGAGTGTCCCTCCCAGCTCTGGGGCCAACGTCCTGACTTTC. Translated, it gives CAWSVPPSSGANVLTF. V is TRBV30 and J is TRBJ2-6; D call uncertain. The CDR3 contains 16 residues. Trimming shortened V by 0 bases and J by 0 bases, and 9 bases separated the two germline ends. Germline loops: CDR1 GTSNPN, CDR2 SVGIG (reference sequence).

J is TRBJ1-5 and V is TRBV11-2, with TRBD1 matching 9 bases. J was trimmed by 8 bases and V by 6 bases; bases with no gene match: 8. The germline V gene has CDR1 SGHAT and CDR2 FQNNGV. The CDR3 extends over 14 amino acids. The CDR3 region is CASSSDRGVKPQHF. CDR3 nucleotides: TGTGCCAGCAGTTCAGACAGGGGGGTGAAGCCCCAGCATTTT.

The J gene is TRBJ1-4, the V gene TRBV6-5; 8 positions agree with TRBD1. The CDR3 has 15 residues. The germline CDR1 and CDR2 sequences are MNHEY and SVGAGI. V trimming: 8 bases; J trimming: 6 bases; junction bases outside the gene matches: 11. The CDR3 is CASGRGDRGDEKLFF. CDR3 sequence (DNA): TGTGCCAGCGGACGGGGAGACAGGGGCGATGAAAAACTGTTTTTT.

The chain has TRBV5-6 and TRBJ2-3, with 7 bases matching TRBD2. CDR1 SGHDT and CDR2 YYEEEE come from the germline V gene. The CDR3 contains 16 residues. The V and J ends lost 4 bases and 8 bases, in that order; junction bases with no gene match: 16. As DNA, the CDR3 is TGTGCCAGCAGCCCTGGACCCCTAGCGGTGATTCGTACGCAGTATTTT. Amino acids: CASSPGPLAVIRTQYF. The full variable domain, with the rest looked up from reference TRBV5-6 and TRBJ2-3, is DAGVTQSPTHLIKTRGQQVTLRCSPKSGHDTVSWYQQALGQGPQFIFQYYEEEERQRGNFPDRFSGHQFPNYSSELNVNALLLGDSALYLCASSPGPLAVIRTQYFGPGTRLTVL.

In DNA, the CDR3 is TGTGCCAGCAGCTTTCGAGAGCAAGAGACCCAGTACTTC. Protein: CASSFREQETQYF. V usage is TRBV7-6 and J usage is TRBJ2-5, with D hard to call. Trimming shortened V by 3 bases and J by 2 bases, and 7 bases separated the two germline ends. This CDR3 spans 13 amino acids. Germline V gene data show CDR1 as SGHVS and CDR2 as FNYEAQ. The variable domain in full, completed from reference TRBV7-6 and TRBJ2-5, reads GAGVSQSPRYKVTKRGQDVALRCDPISGHVSLYWYRQALGQGPEFLTYFNYEAQQDKSGLPNDRFSAERPEGSISTLTIQRTEQRDSAMYRCASSFREQETQYFGPGTRLLVL.

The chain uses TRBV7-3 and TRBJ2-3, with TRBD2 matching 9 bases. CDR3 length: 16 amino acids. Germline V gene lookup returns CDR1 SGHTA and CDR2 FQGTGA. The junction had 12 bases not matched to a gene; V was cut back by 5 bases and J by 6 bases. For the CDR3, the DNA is TGTGCCAGCAGCGCCCGCCCAGCGGGGGGTGGGGATACGCAGTATTTT. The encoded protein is CASSARPAGGGDTQYF.

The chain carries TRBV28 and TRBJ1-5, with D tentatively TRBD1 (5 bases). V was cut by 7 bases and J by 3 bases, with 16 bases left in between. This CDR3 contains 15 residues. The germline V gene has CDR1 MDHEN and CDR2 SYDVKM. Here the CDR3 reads CASTTGEVFNQPQHF. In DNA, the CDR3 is TGTGCCAGCACCACAGGAGAGGTTTTCAATCAGCCCCAGCATTTT.

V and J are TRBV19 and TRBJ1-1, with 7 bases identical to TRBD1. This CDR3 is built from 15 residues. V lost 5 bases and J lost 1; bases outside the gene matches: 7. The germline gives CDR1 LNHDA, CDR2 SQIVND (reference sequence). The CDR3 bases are TGTGCCAGTAGTGCACAGGGGTCGAGGAACACTGAAGCTTTCTTT. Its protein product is CASSAQGSRNTEAFF.

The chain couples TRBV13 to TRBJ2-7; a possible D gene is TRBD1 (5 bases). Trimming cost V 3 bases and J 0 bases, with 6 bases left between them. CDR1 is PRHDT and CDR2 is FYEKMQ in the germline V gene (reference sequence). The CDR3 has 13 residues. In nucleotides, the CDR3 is TGTGCCAGCAGCTTTAGGGGCTCCTACGAGCAGTACTTC. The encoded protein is CASSFRGSYEQYF.

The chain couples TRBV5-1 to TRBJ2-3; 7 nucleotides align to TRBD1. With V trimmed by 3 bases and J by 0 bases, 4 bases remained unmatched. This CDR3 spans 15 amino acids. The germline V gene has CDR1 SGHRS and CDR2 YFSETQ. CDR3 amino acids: CASSWGQTSTDTQYF. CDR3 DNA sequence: TGCGCCAGCAGCTGGGGACAGACAAGCACAGATACGCAGTATTTT.